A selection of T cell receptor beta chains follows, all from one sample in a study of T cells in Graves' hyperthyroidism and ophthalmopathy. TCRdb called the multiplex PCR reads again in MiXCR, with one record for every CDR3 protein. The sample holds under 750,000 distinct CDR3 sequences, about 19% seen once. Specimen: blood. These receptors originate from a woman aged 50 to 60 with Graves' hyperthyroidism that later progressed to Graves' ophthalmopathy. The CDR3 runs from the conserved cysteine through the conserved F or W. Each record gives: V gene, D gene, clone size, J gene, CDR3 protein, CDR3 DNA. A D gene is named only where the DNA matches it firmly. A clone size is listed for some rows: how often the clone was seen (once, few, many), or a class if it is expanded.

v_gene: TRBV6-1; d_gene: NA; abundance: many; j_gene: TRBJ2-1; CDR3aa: CASSEALGENEQFF; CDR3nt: TGTGCCAGCAGTGAGGCGCTTGGGGAAAATGAGCAGTTCTTC
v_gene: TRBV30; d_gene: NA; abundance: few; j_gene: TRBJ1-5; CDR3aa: CAWQGFGNQPQHF; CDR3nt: TGTGCCTGGCAGGGGTTTGGCAATCAGCCCCAGCATTTT
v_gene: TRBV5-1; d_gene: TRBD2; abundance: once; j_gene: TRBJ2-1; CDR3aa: CASSGLDNNGQFF; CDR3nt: TGCGCCAGCTCGGGACTAGATAACAATGGGCAGTTCTTC
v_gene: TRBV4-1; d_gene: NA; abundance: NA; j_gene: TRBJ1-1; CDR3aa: CASSPMEGSENTEAFF; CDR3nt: TGCGCCAGCAGCCCGATGGAGGGTTCCGAGAACACTGAAGCTTTCTTT
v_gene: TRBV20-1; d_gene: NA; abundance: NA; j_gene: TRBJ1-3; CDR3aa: CSAAISSGNTIYF; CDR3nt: TGCAGTGCTGCAATCAGCTCTGGAAACACCATATATTTT
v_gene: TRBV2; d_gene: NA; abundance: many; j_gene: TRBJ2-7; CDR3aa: CASSEGGPYEQYF; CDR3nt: TGTGCCAGCAGTGAGGGGGGGCCCTACGAGCAGTACTTC
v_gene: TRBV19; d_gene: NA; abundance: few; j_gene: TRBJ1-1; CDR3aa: CASSLRGPEDTEAFF; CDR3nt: TGTGCCAGTAGCCTTCGCGGACCGGAGGACACTGAAGCTTTCTTT
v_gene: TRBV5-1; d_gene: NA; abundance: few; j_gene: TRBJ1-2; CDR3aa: CASSLDRMEGYTF; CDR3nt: TGCGCCAGCAGCTTGGATAGGATGGAGGGCTACACCTTC
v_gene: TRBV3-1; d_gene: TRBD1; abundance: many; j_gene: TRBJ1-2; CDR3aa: CASSQGGTGDYGYTF; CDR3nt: TGTGCCAGCAGCCAAGGCGGGACAGGCGACTATGGCTACACCTTC
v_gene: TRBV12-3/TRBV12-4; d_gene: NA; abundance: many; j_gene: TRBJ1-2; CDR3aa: CASSPTGTPNTF; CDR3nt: TGTGCCAGCAGCCCTACAGGGACGCCTAACACCTTC
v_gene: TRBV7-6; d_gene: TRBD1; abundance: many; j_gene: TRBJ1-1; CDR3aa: CASSLGRGQGEAFF; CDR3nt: TGTGCCAGCAGCTTAGGGAGGGGGCAGGGTGAAGCTTTCTTT
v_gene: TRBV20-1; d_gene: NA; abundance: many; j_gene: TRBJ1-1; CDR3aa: CSAKGEIDTEAFF; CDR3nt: TGCAGTGCCAAAGGGGAGATAGACACTGAAGCTTTCTTT
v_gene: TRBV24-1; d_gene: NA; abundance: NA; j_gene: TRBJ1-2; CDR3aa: CATSDLGKPYGYTF; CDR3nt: TGTGCCACCAGTGACCTCGGAAAACCCTATGGCTACACCTTC
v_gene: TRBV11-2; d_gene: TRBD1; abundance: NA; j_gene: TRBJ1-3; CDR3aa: CASSSGQGARGNTIYF; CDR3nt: TGTGCCAGCAGCTCAGGACAGGGGGCGAGAGGAAACACCATATATTTT
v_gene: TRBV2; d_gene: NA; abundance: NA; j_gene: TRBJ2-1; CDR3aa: CASSEAMQLGGSYNEQFF; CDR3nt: TGTGCCAGCAGTGAAGCGATGCAATTGGGGGGCTCCTACAATGAGCAGTTCTTC
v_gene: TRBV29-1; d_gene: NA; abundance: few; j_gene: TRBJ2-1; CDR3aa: CSVLGSSYNEQFF; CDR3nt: TGCAGCGTTCTCGGCAGTTCCTACAATGAGCAGTTCTTC
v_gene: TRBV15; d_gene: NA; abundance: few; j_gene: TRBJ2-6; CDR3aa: CATSLKKFGRSSGANVLTF; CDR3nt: TGTGCCACCAGCCTTAAAAAATTTGGGAGGAGCTCTGGGGCCAACGTCCTGACTTTC
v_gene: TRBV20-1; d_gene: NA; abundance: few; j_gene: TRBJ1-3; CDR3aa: CSAGDSGTPGNTIYF; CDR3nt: TGCAGTGCCGGGGACTCCGGTACACCTGGAAACACCATATATTTT
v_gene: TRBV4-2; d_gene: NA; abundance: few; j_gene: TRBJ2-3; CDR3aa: CASSQGTDTDTQYF; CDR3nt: TGTGCCAGCAGCCAAGGGACAGACACAGATACGCAGTATTTT
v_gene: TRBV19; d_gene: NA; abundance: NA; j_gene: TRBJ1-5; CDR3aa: CASRPTGFNQPQHF; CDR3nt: TGTGCCAGTAGACCAACAGGCTTCAATCAGCCCCAGCATTTT
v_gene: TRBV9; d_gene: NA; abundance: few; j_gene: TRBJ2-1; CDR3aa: CASSVSDYNEQFF; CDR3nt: TGTGCCAGCAGCGTATCAGATTACAATGAGCAGTTCTTC
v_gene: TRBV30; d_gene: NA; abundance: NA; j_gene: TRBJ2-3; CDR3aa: CAWSAGRVGGTDTQYF; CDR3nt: TGTGCCTGGAGTGCAGGCAGGGTGGGGGGCACAGATACGCAGTATTTT
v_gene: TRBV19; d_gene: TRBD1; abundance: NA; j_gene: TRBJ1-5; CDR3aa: CASSRGAGGQPQHF; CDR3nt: TGTGCCAGTAGTAGGGGGGCAGGGGGTCAGCCCCAGCATTTT
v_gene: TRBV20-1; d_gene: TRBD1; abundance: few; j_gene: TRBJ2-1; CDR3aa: CSVVPGQGAKYNEQFF; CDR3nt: TGCAGTGTCGTACCGGGACAGGGGGCGAAGTACAATGAGCAGTTCTTC
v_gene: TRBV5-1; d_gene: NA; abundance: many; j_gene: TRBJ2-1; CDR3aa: CASSPGPDDEQFF; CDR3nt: TGCGCCAGCAGCCCTGGGCCCGACGATGAGCAGTTCTTC
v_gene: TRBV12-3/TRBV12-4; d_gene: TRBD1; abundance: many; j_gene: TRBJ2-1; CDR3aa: CASSNPGQGTSGVIYNEQFF; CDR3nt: TGTGCCAGCAGTAATCCGGGACAGGGGACTTCGGGGGTCATCTACAATGAGCAGTTCTTC
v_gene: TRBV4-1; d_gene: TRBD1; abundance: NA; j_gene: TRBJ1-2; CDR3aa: CASSPGTGQYGYTF; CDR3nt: TGCGCCAGCAGCCCCGGGACAGGGCAATATGGCTACACCTTC
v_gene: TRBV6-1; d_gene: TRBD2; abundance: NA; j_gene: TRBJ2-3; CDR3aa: CASSGLAGGPSTDTQYF; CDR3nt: TGTGCCAGCAGTGGGTTAGCGGGGGGCCCTAGCACAGATACGCAGTATTTT
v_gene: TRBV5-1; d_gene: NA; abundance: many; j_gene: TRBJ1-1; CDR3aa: CASSLVLGAGTEAFF; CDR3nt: TGCGCCAGCAGCTTGGTGTTGGGGGCTGGGACTGAAGCTTTCTTT
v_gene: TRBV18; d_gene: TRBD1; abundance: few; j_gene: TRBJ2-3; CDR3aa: CASSRRPGTGVTHSTDTQYF; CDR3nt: TGTGCCAGCTCAAGGCGACCCGGGACAGGGGTCACACATAGCACAGATACGCAGTATTTT
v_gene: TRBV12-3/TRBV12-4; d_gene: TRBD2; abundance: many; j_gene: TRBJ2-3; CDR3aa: CASRRLAGRVADTQYF; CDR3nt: TGTGCCAGCAGACGACTAGCGGGGAGGGTCGCAGATACGCAGTATTTT
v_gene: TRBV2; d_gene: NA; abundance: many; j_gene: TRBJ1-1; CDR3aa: CASSGGFEAFF; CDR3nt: TGTGCCAGCAGTGGGGGGTTTGAAGCTTTCTTT
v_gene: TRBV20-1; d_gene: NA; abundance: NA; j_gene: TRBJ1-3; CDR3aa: CSARDPSGPGNTIYF; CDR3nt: TGCAGTGCTAGAGACCCTAGCGGCCCGGGAAACACCATATATTTT
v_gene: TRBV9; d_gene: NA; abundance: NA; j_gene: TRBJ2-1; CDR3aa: CASSPRLGMHEQFF; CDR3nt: TGTGCCAGCAGCCCCCGTTTGGGTATGCATGAGCAGTTCTTC
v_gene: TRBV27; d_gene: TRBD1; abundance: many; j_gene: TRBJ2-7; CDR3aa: CASSPGQGHYEQYF; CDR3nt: TGTGCCAGCAGTCCCGGACAGGGACACTACGAGCAGTACTTC
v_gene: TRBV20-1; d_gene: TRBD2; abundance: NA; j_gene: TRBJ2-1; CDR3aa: CSASFQRGGLYNEQFF; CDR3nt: TGCAGTGCTTCCTTTCAGCGGGGGGGGCTTTACAATGAGCAGTTCTTC
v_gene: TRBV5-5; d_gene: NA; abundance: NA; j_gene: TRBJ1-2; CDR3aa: CASSLYSDGDYGYTF; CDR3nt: TGTGCCAGCAGCTTGTACTCCGATGGTGATTATGGCTACACCTTC